The sequence of this TCR beta chain was determined in a study of blood T cell repertoires in COVID-19. The wider study: The analysed material was cDNA or gDNA that came from T cells, B-cell-depleted T cells, or PBMCs.

V lost 2 bases and J lost 2; bases outside the gene matches: 12. This CDR3 spans 18 amino acids. In germline, CDR1 is SQVTM, CDR2 ANQGSEA. Data came from immunoSEQ multiplex PCR; TCRdb stores just in-frame clones and leaves some out. This table has approximately 170,000 clones, around four fifths appearing once. The sequenced sample was peripheral blood. The chain is built from TRBV29-1 and TRBJ2-2; 9 nucleotides agree with TRBD1. The TCR sequence derives from a man between 40 and 49 years old who had recovered from COVID-19. This chain's CDR3 is CSVERTGRDRENTGELFF. The CDR3 DNA reads as TGCAGCGTTGAACGGACTGGTCGGGACAGGGAAAACACCGGGGAGCTGTTTTTT.